The entry below gives a single T cell receptor beta chain sequence along with its context. The entry originates in a study of blood T cell repertoires in COVID-19. Study summary: Specimens from acute and convalescent COVID-19 originated in the United States, Italy and Spain.

Measured with immunoSEQ multiplex PCR; TCRdb has only the in-frame clones, and not every one. The sample carries 200,000 to 250,000 clones, 84% recorded once. Looked up from germline, CDR1 is MDHEN and CDR2 is SYDVKM. CDR3 length: 15 amino acids. V was pared by 6 bases and J by 7 bases, with 12 bases of the junction left unmatched. The TCR comes from a woman between 40 and 50 years old who had recovered from COVID-19. Sequences were obtained from PBMCs or T cells enriched from blood (not recorded which). This sequence joins TRBV28 and TRBJ1-5; 7 bases align to TRBD1. The CDR3 is CASSRERGTAQPQHF. CDR3 DNA sequence: TGTGCCAGCAGCCGCGAGCGAGGGACAGCCCAGCCCCAGCATTTT.